A single T cell receptor beta chain is shown here with its context. Its antigen remains unknown. The authors ran a second PCR of about 7 to 11 cycles using a sample-barcoded 5' primer and a J-beta primer mix. All cDNA molecules were each tagged by a template-switch adaptor with 12 random nucleotides. TCRdb recomputed calls from the 5' RACE reads with MiXCR, one row per CDR3 protein. The table includes around 520,000 distinct CDR3 sequences, 27% detected once. This record comes from a study of blood T cells in healthy people across ages. Trimming cost V 5 bases and J 1 base, with 15 bases left between them. The CDR3 runs 15 residues. Study observations and caveats: In these data, TCR beta diversity tracked strongly with naive T cell percentage.

Separately, the same data were catalogued under a study of T cells of mothers and their children.

Sequencing input: blood. The J gene is TRBJ2-7, the V gene TRBV12-3 or TRBV12-4; D may be TRBD1 (6 bases). The TCR was taken from a boy aged 2 to 10 in good health. The CDR3 DNA reads TGTGCCAGCAGTCAAGCCAGGGGAATGTCCTACGAGCAGTACTTC. It encodes CASSQARGMSYEQYF.